The following is a T cell receptor beta chain sequence with its context. Its antigen remains unidentified. The data originate from a study of persistence of HIV-infected CD4 T cells. Sequencing used immunoSEQ version 4 in survey mode. The repertoire was sequenced with immunoSEQ multiplex PCR; TCRdb's copy has only in-frame clones and lacks some. Of 24,000 or so clones in the sample, 74% were seen once. The germline gives CDR1 SQVTM, CDR2 ANQGSEA. Trimming shortened V by 1 base and J by 0 bases, and 9 bases separated the two germline ends. This CDR3 comprises 14 residues. Overlapping HIV-1 Gag 15-mer peptides at roughly 1 ug per peptide per mL were used. Sorting of responding CD4+ T cells relied on upregulated CD40 ligand together with CD69. Inclusion required CMV-positive serology and CD4+ counts above 400 cells/uL. Stimulated PBMCs had first been depleted of CD8+ T cells. For 18 hours, CD8-depleted PBMCs received anti-CD28/CD49d costimulation, a CD40-blocking antibody and enfuvirtide.

Points from the study as a whole: Proviral oligoclonality tracked with TCR oligoclonality within the same sorted cells.

The clonotype was recovered from an adult man with HIV who was CMV-seropositive. The genes are TRBV29-1 and TRBJ1-2, with a tentative D call TRBD1 (5 bases). The starting material was CD4+ T cells sorted from PBMCs after 18-hour stimulation, obtained from a patient who received antiretroviral therapy. In DNA, the CDR3 is TGCAGCGTTGAAGCCTCGACAGCTAACTATGGCTACACCTTC. Amino acid sequence: CSVEASTANYGYTF.